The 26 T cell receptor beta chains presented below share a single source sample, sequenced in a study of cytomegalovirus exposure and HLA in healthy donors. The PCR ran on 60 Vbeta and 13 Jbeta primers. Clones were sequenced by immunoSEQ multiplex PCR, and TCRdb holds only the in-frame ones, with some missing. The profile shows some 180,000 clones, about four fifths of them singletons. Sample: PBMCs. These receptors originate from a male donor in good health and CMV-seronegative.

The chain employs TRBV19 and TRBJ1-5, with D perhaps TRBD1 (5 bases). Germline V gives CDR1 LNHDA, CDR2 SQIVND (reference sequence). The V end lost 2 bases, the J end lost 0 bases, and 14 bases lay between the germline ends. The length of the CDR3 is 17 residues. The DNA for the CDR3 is TGTGCCAGTAGTATATATGGGGGGGACTATAGCAATCAGCCCCAGCATTTT. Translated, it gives CASSIYGGDYSNQPQHF.

CDR3 protein: CASSLEASRWEQYF. The DNA for the CDR3 is TGTGCCAGCAGCTTAGAAGCGAGTAGGTGGGAGCAGTACTTC. V is TRBV7-9 and J is TRBJ2-5, with D perhaps TRBD2 (5 bases). V was trimmed by 1 base and J by 11 bases, leaving 17 bases between them. Germline V CDR1 and CDR2: SEHNR, FQNEAQ (reference sequence). The CDR3 extends over 14 amino acids.

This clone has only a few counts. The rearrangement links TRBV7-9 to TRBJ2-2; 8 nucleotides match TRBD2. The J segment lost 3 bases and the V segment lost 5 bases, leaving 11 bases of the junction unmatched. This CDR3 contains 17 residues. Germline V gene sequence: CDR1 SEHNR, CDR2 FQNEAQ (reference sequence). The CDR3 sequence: CASSLGAGEGDTGELFF. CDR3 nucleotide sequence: TGTGCCAGCAGCCTCGGAGCGGGAGAGGGGGACACCGGGGAGCTGTTTTTT. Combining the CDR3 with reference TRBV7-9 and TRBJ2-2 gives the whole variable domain DTGVSQNPRHKITKRGQNVTFRCDPISEHNRLYWYRQTLGQGPEFLTYFQNEAQLEKSRLLSDRFSAERPKGSFSTLEIQRTEQGDSAMYLCASSLGAGEGDTGELFFGEGSRLTVL.

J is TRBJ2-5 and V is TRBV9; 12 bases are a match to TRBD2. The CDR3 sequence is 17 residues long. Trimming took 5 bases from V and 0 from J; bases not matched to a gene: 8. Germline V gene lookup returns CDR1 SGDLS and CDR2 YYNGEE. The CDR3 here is CASSSPSGRDYQETQYF. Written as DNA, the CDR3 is TGTGCCAGCAGTTCTCCTAGCGGGAGGGACTACCAAGAGACCCAGTACTTC.

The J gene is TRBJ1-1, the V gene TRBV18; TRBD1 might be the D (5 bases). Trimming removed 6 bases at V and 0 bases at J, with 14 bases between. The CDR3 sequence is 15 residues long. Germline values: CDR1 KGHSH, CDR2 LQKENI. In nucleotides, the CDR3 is TGTGCCAGCTCGGCTGGGAGGGGTATGAACACTGAAGCTTTCTTT. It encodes CASSAGRGMNTEAFF.

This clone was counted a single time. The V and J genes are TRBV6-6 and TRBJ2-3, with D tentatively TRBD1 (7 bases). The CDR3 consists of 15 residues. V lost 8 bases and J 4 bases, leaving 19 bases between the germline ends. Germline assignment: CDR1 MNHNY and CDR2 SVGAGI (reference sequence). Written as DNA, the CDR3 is TGTGCCAGCTTCACGGAGGGGGCGCGATCAGATACGCAGTATTTT. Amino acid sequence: CASFTEGARSDTQYF.

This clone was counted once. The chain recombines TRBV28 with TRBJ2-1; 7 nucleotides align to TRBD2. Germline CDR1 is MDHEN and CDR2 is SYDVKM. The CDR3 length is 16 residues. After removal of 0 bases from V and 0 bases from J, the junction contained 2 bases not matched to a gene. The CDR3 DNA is TGTGCCAGCAGTTTATGGGGCGGGAGCTCCTACAATGAGCAGTTCTTC. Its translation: CASSLWGGSSYNEQFF.

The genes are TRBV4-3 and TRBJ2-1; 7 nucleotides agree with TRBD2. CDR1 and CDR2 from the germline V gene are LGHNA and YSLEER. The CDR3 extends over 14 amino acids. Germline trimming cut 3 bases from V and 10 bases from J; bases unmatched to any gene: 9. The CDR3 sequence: CASSQETRRGEQFF. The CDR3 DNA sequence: TGCGCCAGCAGCCAGGAGACTAGGCGGGGGGAGCAGTTCTTC.

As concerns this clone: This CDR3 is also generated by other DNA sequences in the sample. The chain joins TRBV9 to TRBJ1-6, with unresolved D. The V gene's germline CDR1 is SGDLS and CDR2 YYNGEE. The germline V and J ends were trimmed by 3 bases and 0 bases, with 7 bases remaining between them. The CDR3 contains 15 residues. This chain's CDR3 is CASSGQSSYNSPLHF. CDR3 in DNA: TGTGCCAGCAGCGGACAAAGCTCCTATAATTCACCCCTCCACTTT.

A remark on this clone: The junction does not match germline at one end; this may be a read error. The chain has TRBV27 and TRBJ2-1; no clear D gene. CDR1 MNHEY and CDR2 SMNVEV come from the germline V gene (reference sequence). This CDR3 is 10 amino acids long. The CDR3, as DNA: TGTGCCAGCAGTTTGCCTAGTTCGCTCTTC. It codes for CASSLPSSLF.

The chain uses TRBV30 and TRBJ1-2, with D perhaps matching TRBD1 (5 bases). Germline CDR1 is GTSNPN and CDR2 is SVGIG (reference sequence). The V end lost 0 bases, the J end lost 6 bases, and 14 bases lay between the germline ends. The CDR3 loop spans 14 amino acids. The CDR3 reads CAWSVGQGGNGYTF. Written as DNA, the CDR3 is TGTGCCTGGAGTGTGGGTCAGGGAGGTAATGGCTACACCTTC. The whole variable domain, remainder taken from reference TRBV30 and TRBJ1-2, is SQTIHQWPATLVQPVGSPLSLECTVEGTSNPNLYWYRQAAGRGLQLLFYSVGIGQISSEVPQNLSASRPQDRQFILSSKKLLLSDSGFYLCAWSVGQGGNGYTFGSGTRLTVV.

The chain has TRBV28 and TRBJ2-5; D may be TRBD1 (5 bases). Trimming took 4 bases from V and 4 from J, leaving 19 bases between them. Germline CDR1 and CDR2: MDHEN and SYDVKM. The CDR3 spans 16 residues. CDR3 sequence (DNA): TGTGCCAGCAGTTCCCCTGGGTCAGGGTGGGGAGAGACCCAGTACTTC. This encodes CASSSPGSGWGETQYF.

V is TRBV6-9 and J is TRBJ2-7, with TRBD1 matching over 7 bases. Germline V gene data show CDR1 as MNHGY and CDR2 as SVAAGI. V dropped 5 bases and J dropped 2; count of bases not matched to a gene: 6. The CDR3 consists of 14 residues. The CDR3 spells CASSLPGQPYEQYF. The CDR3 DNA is TGTGCCAGCAGTCTTCCGGGACAGCCCTACGAGCAGTACTTC.

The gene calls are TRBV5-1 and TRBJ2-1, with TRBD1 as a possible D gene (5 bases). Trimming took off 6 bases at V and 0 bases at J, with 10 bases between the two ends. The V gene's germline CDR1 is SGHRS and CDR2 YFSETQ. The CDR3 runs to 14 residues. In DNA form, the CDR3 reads TGCGCCAGCACAGGGCGTAGCTCCTACAATGAGCAGTTCTTC. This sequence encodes CASTGRSSYNEQFF.

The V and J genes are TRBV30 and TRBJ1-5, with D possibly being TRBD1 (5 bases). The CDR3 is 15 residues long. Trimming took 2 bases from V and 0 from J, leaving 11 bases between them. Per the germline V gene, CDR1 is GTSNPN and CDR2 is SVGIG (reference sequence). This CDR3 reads CAWSPSRDSNQPQHF. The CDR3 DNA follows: TGTGCCTGGAGTCCATCCAGGGATAGCAATCAGCCCCAGCATTTT.

The CDR3 sequence is CASDRGSFYEQYF. CDR3 in DNA: TGTGCCAGCGACAGGGGCAGCTTCTACGAGCAGTACTTC. This chain connects TRBV7-8 to TRBJ2-5; 8 nucleotides agree with TRBD1. The end of the DNA fits TRBJ2-7 better, so the J call may be wrong. From germline, CDR1 is SGHVS and CDR2 FQNEAQ. The CDR3 has 13 amino acids.

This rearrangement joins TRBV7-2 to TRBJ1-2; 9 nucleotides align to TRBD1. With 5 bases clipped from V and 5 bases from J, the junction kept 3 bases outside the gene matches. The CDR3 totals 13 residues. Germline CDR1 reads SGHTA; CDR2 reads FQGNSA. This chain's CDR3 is CASSRGQGYGYTF. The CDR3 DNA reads TGTGCCAGCAGCCGGGGACAGGGATATGGCTACACCTTC. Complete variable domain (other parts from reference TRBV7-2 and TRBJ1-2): GAGVSQSPSNKVTEKGKDVELRCDPISGHTALYWYRQSLGQGLEFLIYFQGNSAPDKSGLPSDRFSAERTGGSVSTLTIQRTQQEDSAVYLCASSRGQGYGYTFGSGTRLTVV.

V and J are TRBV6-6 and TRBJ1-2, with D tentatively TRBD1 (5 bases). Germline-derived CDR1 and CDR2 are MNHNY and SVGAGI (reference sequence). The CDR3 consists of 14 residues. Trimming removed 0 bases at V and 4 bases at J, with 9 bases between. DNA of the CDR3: TGTGCCAGCAGTTACTCGTCGACAGCCTATGGCTACACCTTC. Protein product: CASSYSSTAYGYTF.

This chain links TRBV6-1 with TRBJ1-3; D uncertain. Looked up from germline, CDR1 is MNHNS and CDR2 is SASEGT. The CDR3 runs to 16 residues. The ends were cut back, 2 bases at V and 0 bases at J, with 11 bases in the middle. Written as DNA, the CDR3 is TGTGCCAGCAGTGAATTCGGCAGGCGCTCTGGAAACACCATATATTTT. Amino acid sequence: CASSEFGRRSGNTIYF.

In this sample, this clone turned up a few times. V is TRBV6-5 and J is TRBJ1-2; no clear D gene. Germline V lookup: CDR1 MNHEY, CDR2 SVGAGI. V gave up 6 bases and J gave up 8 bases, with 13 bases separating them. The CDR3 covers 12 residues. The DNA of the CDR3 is TGTGCCAGCAGATCCTCCTCTGTGGGCTACACCTTC. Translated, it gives CASRSSSVGYTF.

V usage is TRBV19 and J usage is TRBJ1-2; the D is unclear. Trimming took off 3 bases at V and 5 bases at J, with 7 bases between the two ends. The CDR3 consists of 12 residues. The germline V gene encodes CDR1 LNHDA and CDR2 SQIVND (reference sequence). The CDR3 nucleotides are TGTGCCAGTAGTATCGGGGAGTATGGCTACACCTTC. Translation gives CASSIGEYGYTF.

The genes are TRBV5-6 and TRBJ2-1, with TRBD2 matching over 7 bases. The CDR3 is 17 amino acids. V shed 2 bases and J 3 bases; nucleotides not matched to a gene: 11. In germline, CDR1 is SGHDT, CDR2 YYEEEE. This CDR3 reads CASSFTATSARYNEQFF. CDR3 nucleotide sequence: TGTGCCAGCAGCTTTACCGCTACTAGCGCCCGCTACAATGAGCAGTTCTTC.

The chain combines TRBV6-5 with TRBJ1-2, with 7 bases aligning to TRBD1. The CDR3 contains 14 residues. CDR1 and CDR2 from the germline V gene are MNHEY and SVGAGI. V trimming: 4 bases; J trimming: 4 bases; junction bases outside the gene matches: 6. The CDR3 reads CASSSIGTAYGYTF. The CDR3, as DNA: TGTGCCAGCAGTTCGATCGGGACAGCCTATGGCTACACCTTC.

CDR3: CASSSGLAPYEQYF. The CDR3 coding sequence is TGTGCCAGTAGTTCGGGACTAGCGCCCTACGAGCAGTACTTC. V is TRBV19 and J is TRBJ2-7, with 10 positions matching TRBD2. V dropped 5 bases and J dropped 2; count of bases not matched to a gene: 3. CDR1 is LNHDA, CDR2 SQIVND, per germline (reference sequence). The CDR3 has 14 amino acids.

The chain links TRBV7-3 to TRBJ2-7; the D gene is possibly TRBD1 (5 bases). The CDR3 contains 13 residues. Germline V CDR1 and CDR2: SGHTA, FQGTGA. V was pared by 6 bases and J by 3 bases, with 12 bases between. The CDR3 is CASSPGNSYEQYF. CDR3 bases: TGTGCCAGCAGTCCAGGGAATAGCTACGAGCAGTACTTC.

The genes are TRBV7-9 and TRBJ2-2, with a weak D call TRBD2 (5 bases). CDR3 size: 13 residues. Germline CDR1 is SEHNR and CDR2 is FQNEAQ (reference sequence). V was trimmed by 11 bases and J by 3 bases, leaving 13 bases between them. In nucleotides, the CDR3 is TGTGCCTGCCGGGAAGGCGACACCGGGGAGCTGTTTTTT. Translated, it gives CACREGDTGELFF.